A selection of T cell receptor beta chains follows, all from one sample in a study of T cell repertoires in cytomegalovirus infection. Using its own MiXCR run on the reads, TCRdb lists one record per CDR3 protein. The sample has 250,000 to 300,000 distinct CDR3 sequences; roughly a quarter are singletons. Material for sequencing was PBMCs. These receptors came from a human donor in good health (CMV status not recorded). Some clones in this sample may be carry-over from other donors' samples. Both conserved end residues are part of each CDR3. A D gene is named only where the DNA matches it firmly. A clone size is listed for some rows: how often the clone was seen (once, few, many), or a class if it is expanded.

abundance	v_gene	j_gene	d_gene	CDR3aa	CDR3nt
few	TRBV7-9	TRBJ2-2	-	CASSLVGYSGELFF	TGTGCCAGCAGCTTAGTTGGTTACTCCGGGGAGCTGTTTTTT
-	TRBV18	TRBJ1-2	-	CASSPVVRDYGYTF	TGTGCCAGCTCACCAGTTGTCAGGGACTATGGCTACACCTTC
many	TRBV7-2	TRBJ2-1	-	CASSSPRTLGHEQFF	TGTGCCAGCAGCTCCCCGAGAACATTAGGCCATGAGCAGTTCTTC
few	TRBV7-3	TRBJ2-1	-	CASSLTQRAANEQFF	TGTGCCAGCAGCTTAACCCAGCGGGCCGCCAATGAGCAGTTCTTC
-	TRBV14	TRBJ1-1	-	CASSQNTGTWTEAFF	TGTGCCAGCAGCCAAAATACAGGGACCTGGACTGAAGCTTTCTTT
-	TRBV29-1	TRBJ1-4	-	CSVEVRGIKLFF	TGCAGCGTTGAGGTTCGGGGAATAAAACTGTTTTTT
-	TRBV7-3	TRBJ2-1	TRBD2	CASSQLGGGRAAEQFF	TGTGCCAGCAGCCAGTTAGGAGGCGGGAGGGCCGCAGAGCAGTTCTTC
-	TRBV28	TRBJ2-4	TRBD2	CASSILAGADKNIQYF	TGTGCCAGCAGTATCCTAGCGGGGGCCGACAAAAACATTCAGTACTTC
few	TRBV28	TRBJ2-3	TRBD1	CASSLRTGGDTDTQYF	TGTGCCAGCAGTTTAAGGACAGGGGGAGACACAGATACGCAGTATTTT
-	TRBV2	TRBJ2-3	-	CASSEVMVSTDTQYF	TGTGCCAGCAGTGAAGTCATGGTTAGCACAGATACGCAGTATTTT
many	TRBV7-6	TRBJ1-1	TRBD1	CASSSQTGVDTEAFF	TGTGCCAGCAGCTCCCAGACAGGGGTCGACACTGAAGCTTTCTTT
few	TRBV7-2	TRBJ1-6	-	CASSKLPGISNSPLHF	TGTGCCAGCAGCAAACTTCCGGGGATTTCTAATTCACCCCTCCACTTT
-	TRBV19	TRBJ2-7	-	CASSIRVGGYEQYF	TGTGCCAGTAGTATCCGGGTAGGGGGCTACGAGCAGTACTTC
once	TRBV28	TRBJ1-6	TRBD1	CASSGGTGWNSPLHF	TGTGCCAGCAGTGGCGGGACAGGGTGGAATTCACCCCTCCACTTT
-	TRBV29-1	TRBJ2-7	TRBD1	CSVGQGPTYEQYF	TGCAGCGTCGGACAGGGGCCTACCTACGAGCAGTACTTC
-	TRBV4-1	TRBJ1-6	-	CASSQGVTDYNSPLHF	TGCGCCAGCAGCCAAGGGGTAACCGACTATAATTCACCCCTCCACTTT
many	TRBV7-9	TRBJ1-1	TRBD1	CASSSRDRVGDEAFF	TGTGCCAGCAGCTCCCGGGACAGGGTTGGTGATGAAGCTTTCTTT
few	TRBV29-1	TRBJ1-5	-	CSARGNSNQPQHF	TGCAGCGCACGGGGAAATAGCAATCAGCCCCAGCATTTT
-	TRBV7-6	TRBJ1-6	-	CASSQTDRNSPLHF	TGTGCCAGCAGCCAAACAGACAGAAATTCACCCCTCCACTTT
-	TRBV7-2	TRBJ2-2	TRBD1	CASSVQGARVGELFF	TGTGCCAGCAGCGTACAGGGGGCGAGGGTCGGGGAGCTGTTTTTT
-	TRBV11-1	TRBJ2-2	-	CASSDLGGTVNTGELFF	TGTGCCAGCAGCGATCTTGGGGGGACGGTGAACACCGGGGAGCTGTTTTTT
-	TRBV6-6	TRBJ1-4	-	CASSPDSHEKLFF	TGTGCCAGCAGTCCCGACAGCCATGAAAAACTGTTTTTT
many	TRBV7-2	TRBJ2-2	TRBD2	CAILAGTNTGELFF	TGTGCCATTCTAGCGGGAACGAACACCGGGGAGCTGTTTTTT
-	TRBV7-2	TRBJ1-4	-	CASSRRWRLGKLFF	TGTGCCAGCAGCAGGCGGTGGCGGCTAGGAAAACTGTTTTTT
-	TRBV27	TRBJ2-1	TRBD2	CASRDGLATYNEQFF	TGTGCCAGCAGGGATGGACTAGCGACCTACAATGAGCAGTTCTTC
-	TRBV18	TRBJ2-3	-	CASSPNGDTQYF	TGTGCCAGCTCACCAAACGGAGATACGCAGTATTTT
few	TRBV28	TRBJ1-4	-	CASSAPDATNEKLFF	TGTGCCAGCAGTGCTCCAGATGCAACTAATGAAAAACTGTTTTTT
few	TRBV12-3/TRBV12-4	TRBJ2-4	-	CASSRRLAKNIQYF	TGTGCCAGCAGTAGAAGATTAGCCAAAAACATTCAGTACTTC
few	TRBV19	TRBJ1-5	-	CASSTGQVLQPQHF	TGTGCCAGTAGTACGGGACAAGTACTACAGCCCCAGCATTTT
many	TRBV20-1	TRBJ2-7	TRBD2	CSAITVGTTGYEQYF	TGCAGTGCTATCACGGTCGGGACTACTGGGTACGAGCAGTACTTC
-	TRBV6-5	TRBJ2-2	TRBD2	CASRGDLGTPTTGELFF	TGTGCCAGCCGGGGGGACCTCGGGACTCCTACTACCGGGGAGCTGTTTTTT
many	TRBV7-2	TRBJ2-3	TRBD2	CASSHPTTSGSTQYF	TGTGCCAGCAGCCACCCGACCACTAGCGGGAGTACGCAGTATTTT
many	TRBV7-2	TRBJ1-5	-	CASSPDGYSNQPQHF	TGTGCCAGCAGCCCGGACGGCTATAGCAATCAGCCCCAGCATTTT
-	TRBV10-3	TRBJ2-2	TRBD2	CAIGLAGGRGTGELFF	TGTGCCATTGGACTAGCGGGAGGAAGGGGGACCGGGGAGCTGTTTTTT
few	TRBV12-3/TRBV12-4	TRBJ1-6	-	CASSAARGRMVPLHF	TGTGCCAGCAGTGCGGCTCGGGGCAGAATGGTACCCCTCCACTTT
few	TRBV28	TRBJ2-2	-	CASYVQGGTGELFF	TGTGCCAGTTATGTGCAGGGGGGCACCGGGGAGCTGTTTTTT
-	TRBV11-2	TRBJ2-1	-	CASSPRDWYYNEQFF	TGTGCCAGCAGCCCCCGGGACTGGTACTACAATGAGCAGTTCTTC
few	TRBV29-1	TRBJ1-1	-	CSVESRGRTEAFF	TGCAGCGTGGAGAGCAGGGGAAGGACTGAAGCTTTCTTT